Here is one T cell receptor (beta chain) with its context. This entry belongs to a study of blood T cell repertoires in COVID-19. Study-wide background: The United States, Italy and Spain provided the acute and convalescent COVID-19 samples. T cells, B-cell-depleted T cells, or PBMCs supplied cDNA or gDNA.

The CDR3 runs to 16 residues. Per the germline V gene, CDR1 is MGHRA and CDR2 is YSYEKL. With 4 bases clipped from V and 0 bases from J, the junction kept 2 bases outside the gene matches. In the original processing: Scientists estimated how many nucleated cells there were by amplifying reference gene primers. Sequenced by immunoSEQ multiplex PCR; TCRdb stores in-frame clones only, minus some. V and J calls and clone size follow that table, whereas D and trimming were derived from the DNA. The sample holds some 180,000 clones, approximately 85% seen once. The sample was peripheral blood. The source is a woman aged 60-75 years with acute or convalescent COVID-19. The V and J genes are TRBV4-1 and TRBJ2-1; TRBD2 matches 11 bases. The CDR3 nucleotides read TGCGCCAGCAGCCCGGGACTAGCGGCCTCCTACAATGAGCAGTTCTTC. Protein: CASSPGLAASYNEQFF.